This T cell receptor beta chain was found in a study of OX40 agonist ivuxolimab in advanced cancers. Study overall: Across the patients, intravenous ivuxolimab was delivered every 2 weeks at 0.01 to 10 mg/kg. People who had prior anti-PD-1, anti-PD-L1 or anti-CTLA-4 therapy could take part, and approximately 43% had some.

In regard to this clone: Its specificity is not known.

Sequenced by immunoSEQ multiplex PCR; TCRdb stores in-frame clones only, minus some. Of roughly 100,000 clones in the sample, around 86% were seen once. Study-level findings and limits: Patients who responded partially at 0.1-3.0 mg/kg showed clonal expansion ranking among the lowest.

Germline CDR1 is SGHKS and CDR2 is YYEKEE (reference sequence). V lost 5 bases to trimming and J lost 4 bases; unmatched junction nucleotides: 8. The CDR3 is 15 residues long. The V gene is TRBV5-5, the J gene TRBJ1-4, with 7 bases identical to TRBD1. The receptor was isolated from an adult with an advanced solid tumor such as melanoma, head and neck, liver or kidney cancer. Sequences were derived from CD4+ or CD8+ T cells sorted from blood, sampled in a trial of the OX40 agonist ivuxolimab. CDR3 DNA: TGTGCCAGCAGGAAGGGACAGAACTTTAATGAAAAACTGTTTTTT. Translating gives CASRKGQNFNEKLFF.